This entry concerns a single TCR beta chain. The antigen is not known. The data are from a study of T cell responses to AZD1222 COVID-19 vaccine. General study points: Spike-spanning, vaccine-associated CD4 TCRs were dominant at 160-218 and 743-854. Donors were largely white British and mainly female; clonal diversity was possibly underestimated.

This CDR3 is built from 13 residues. V dropped 6 bases and J dropped 2 bases, with 10 bases sitting between them. TCRdb's copy holds only in-frame clones and misses some; the assay was immunoSEQ multiplex PCR. Altogether about 140,000 clones are present, just over 90% being singletons, with the ten largest covering more than 0.7%. This sample comprised peripheral blood, obtained on day 0 of MenACWY control vaccination. The chain joins TRBV12-3 or TRBV12-4 to TRBJ1-1; D uncertain. This TCR was recovered from an adult in good health. DNA of the CDR3: TGTGCCAGCAGGGAGTCCCAAAACACTGAAGCTTTCTTT. It translates to CASRESQNTEAFF.